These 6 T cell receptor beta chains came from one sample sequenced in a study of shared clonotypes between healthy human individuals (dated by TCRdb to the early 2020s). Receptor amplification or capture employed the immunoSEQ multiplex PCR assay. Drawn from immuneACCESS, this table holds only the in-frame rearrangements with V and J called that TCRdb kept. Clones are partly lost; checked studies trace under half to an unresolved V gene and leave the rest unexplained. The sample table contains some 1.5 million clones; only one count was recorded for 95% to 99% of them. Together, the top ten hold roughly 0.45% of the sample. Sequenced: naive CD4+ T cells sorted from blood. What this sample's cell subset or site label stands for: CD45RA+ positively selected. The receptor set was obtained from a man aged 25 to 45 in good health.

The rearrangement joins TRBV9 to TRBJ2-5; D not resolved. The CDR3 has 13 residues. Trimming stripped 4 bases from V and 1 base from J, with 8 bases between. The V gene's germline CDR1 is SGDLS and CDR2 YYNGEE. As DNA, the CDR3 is TGTGCCAGCAGCTGGGCAGGCCAAGAGACCCAGTACTTC. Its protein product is CASSWAGQETQYF.

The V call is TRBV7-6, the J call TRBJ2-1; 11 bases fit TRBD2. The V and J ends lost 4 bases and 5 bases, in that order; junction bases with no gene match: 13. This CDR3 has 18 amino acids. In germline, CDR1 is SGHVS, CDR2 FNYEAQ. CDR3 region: CASSSRLLAGGTHNEQFF. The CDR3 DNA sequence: TGTGCCAGCAGCTCTCGACTGCTAGCGGGAGGTACCCACAATGAGCAGTTCTTC.

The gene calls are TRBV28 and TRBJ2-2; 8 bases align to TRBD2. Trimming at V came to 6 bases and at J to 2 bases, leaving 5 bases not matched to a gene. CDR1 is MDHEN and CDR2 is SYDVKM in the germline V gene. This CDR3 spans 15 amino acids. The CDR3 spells CASREGLVNTGELFF. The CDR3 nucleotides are TGTGCCAGCAGGGAGGGACTAGTAAACACCGGGGAGCTGTTTTTT.

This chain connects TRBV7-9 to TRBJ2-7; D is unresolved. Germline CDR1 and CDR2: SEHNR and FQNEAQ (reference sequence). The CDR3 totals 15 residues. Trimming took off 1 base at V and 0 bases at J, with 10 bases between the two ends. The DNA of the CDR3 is TGTGCCAGCAGCTTAGGTGCCTGGAGCTCCTACGAGCAGTACTTC. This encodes CASSLGAWSSYEQYF.

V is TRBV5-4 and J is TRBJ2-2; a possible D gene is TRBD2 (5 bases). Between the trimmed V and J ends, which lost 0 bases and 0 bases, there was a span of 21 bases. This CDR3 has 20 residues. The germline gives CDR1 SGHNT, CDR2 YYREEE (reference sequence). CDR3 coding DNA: TGTGCCAGCAGCTTGGATCCTGTGGCGGGTTGGGCAGCGAACACCGGGGAGCTGTTTTTT. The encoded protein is CASSLDPVAGWAANTGELFF.

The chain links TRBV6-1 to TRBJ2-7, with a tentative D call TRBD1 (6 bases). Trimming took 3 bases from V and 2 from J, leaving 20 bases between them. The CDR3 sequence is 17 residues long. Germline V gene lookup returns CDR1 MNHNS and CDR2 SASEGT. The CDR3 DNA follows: TGTGCCAGCAGTGACCGACCCTTCTCGGACAGAACCTACGAGCAGTACTTC. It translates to CASSDRPFSDRTYEQYF.